The text below deals with one T cell receptor (beta chain). The data were obtained in a study of Ad26.COV2.S vaccination and SARS-CoV-2 variants. Treatment described: 15 to 20 received Ad26.COV2.S at low or high dose, single or two shots; about five received placebo; per-sample allocation not given. Specimens were obtained on day 63 following the first vaccine or placebo injection. TCRdb's copy holds only in-frame clones and misses some; the assay was immunoSEQ multiplex PCR. The sample contains roughly 390,000 clones, roughly nine tenths of which appear only once. CDR1 is MGHRA and CDR2 is YSYEKL in the germline V gene. There are 17 residues in the CDR3. Trimming cost V 3 bases and J 7 bases; bases outside gene matches: 9.

V usage is TRBV4-1 and J usage is TRBJ1-6, with 10 bases identical to TRBD1. The sequenced sample was peripheral blood, obtained in a trial of Ad26.COV2.S vaccine versus placebo. The sequence came from a person aged 18-65 years who received the Ad26.COV2.S COVID-19 vaccine or a placebo. CDR3 amino acids: CASSQGRQGARNSPLHF. The CDR3 nucleotides read TGCGCCAGCAGCCAGGGCCGACAGGGGGCGAGGAATTCACCCCTCCACTTT.